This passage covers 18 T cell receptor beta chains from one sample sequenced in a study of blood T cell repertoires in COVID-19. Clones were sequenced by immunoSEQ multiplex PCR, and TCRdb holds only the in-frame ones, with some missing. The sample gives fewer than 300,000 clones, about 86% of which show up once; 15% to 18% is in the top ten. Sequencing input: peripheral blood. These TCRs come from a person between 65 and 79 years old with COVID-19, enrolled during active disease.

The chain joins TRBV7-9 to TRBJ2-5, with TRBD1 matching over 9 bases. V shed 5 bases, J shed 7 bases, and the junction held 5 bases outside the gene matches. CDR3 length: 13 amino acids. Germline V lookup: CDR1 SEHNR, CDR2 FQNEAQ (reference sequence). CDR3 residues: CASSQQGAGTQYF. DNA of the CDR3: TGTGCCAGCAGCCAACAGGGGGCTGGGACCCAGTACTTC.

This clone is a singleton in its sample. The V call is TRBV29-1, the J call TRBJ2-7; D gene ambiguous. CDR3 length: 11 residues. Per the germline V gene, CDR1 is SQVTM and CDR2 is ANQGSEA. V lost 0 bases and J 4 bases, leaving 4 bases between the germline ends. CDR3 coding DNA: TGCAGCGTTGAAGATCGGTACGAGCAGTACTTC. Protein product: CSVEDRYEQYF.

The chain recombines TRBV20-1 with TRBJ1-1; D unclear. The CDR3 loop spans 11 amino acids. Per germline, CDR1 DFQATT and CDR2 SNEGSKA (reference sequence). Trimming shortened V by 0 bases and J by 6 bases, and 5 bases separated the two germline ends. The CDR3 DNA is TGCAGTGCTAGAGATTCGGCTGAAGCTTTCTTT. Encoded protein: CSARDSAEAFF.

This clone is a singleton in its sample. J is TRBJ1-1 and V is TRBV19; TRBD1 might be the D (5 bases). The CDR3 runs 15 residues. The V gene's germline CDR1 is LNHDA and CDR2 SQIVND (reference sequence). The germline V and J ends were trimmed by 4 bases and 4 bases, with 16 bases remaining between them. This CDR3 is CASSTQGRSSTEAFF. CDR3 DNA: TGTGCCAGTAGTACGCAGGGTAGAAGTTCCACTGAAGCTTTCTTT.

The CDR3 region has the DNA TGTGCCTGGAGTACTACAGGGGCCACTGAAGCTTTCTTT. Its protein product is CAWSTTGATEAFF. This sequence joins TRBV30 and TRBJ1-1; 7 bases match TRBD1. The germline CDR1 and CDR2 sequences are GTSNPN and SVGIG (reference sequence). V shed 2 bases and J 4 bases; nucleotides not matched to a gene: 4. This CDR3 spans 13 amino acids.

CDR3 protein: CASSTSTYEQYF. The CDR3 nucleotides read TGTGCCAGCAGCACTAGCACCTACGAGCAGTACTTC. This chain uses TRBV6-1 with TRBJ2-7, with D possibly matching TRBD2 (6 bases). Trimming left V 6 bases short and J 2 bases short, with 8 bases between. This CDR3 has 12 amino acids. CDR1 is MNHNS and CDR2 is SASEGT in the germline V gene.

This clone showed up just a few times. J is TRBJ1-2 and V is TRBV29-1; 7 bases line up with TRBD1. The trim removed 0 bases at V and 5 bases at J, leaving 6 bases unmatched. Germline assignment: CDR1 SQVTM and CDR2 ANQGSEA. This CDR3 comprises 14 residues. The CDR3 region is CSVEDWGQPYGYTF. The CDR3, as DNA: TGCAGCGTTGAAGATTGGGGACAGCCTTATGGCTACACCTTC.

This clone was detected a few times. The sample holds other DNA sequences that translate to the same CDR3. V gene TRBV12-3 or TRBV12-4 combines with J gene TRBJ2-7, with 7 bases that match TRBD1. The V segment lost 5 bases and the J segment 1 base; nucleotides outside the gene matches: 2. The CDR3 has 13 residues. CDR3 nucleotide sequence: TGTGCCAGCAGTAGGGACAGTTCCTACGAGCAGTACTTC. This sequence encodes CASSRDSSYEQYF.

DNA of the CDR3: TGTGCCAGCAGCCCCCCCACAGACCGCTTTAACTATGGCTACACCTTC. Its translation is CASSPPTDRFNYGYTF. This chain connects TRBV7-2 to TRBJ1-2; D not certain. The V gene lost 5 bases and the J gene lost 1 base, with 17 bases spanning the gap. In germline, CDR1 is SGHTA, CDR2 FQGNSA. CDR3 size: 16 residues.

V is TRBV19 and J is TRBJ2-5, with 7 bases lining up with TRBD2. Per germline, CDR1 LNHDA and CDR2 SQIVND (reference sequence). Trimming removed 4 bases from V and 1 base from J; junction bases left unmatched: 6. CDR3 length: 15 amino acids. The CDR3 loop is CASSRPSGTQETQYF. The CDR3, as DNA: TGTGCCAGTAGTAGGCCTAGCGGAACCCAAGAGACCCAGTACTTC.

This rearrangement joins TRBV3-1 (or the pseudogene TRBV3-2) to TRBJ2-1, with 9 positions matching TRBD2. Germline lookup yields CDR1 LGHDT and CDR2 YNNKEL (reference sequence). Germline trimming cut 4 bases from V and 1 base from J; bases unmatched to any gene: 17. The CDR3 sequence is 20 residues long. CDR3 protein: CASSLLATSGAQSSYNEQFF. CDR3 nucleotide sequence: TGTGCCAGCAGCCTCCTTGCGACTAGCGGAGCCCAAAGTTCCTACAATGAGCAGTTCTTC.

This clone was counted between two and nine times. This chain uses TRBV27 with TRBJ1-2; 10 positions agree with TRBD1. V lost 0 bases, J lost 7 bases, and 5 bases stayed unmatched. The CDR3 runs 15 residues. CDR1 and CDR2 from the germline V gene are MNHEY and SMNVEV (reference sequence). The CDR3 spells CASSLSDRGGGGYTF. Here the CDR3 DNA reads TGTGCCAGCAGTTTATCGGACAGGGGGGGTGGTGGCTACACCTTC.

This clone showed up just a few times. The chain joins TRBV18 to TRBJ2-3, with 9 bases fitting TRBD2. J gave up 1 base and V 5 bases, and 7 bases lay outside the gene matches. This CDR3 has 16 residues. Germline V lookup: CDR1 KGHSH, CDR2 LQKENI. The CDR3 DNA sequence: TGTGCCAGCTCAGCATCCGGGACTAGCCGCACAGATACGCAGTATTTT. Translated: CASSASGTSRTDTQYF. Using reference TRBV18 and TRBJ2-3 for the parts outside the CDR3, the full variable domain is NAGVMQNPRHLVRRRGQEARLRCSPMKGHSHVYWYRQLPEEGLKFMVYLQKENIIDESGMPKERFSAEFPKEGPSILRIQQVVRGDSAAYFCASSASGTSRTDTQYFGPGTRLTVL.

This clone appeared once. This chain's CDR3 is CASSSSINRDSQFF. CDR3 sequence (DNA): TGTGCCAGCAGTTCGTCCATCAACCGGGACTCACAGTTCTTC. The chain carries TRBV6-5 and TRBJ2-1, with TRBD2 as a possible D gene (6 bases). In germline, CDR1 is MNHEY, CDR2 SVGAGI. The CDR3 spans 14 residues. The ends were cut back, 4 bases at V and 13 bases at J, with 20 bases in the middle.

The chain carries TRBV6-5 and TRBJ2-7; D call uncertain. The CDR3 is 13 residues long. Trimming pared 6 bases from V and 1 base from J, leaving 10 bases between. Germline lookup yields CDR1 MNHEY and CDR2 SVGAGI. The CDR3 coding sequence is TGTGCCAGCAGACTAACGGCGTCCTACGAGCAGTACTTC. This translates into CASRLTASYEQYF.

CDR3 region: CASSIDLRFGEKLFF. In DNA form, the CDR3 reads TGTGCCAGTAGTATAGATCTGAGGTTCGGTGAAAAACTGTTTTTT. The chain employs TRBV19 and TRBJ1-4; no reliable D call. Germline-derived CDR1 and CDR2 are LNHDA and SQIVND (reference sequence). Trimming shortened V by 0 bases and J by 7 bases, and 12 bases separated the two germline ends. CDR3 length equals 15 residues.

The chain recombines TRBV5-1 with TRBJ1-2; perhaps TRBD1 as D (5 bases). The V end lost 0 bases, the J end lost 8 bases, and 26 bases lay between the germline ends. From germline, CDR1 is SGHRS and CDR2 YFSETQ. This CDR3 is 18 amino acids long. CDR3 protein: CASSLVPSTGGMVYGYTF. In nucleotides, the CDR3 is TGCGCCAGCAGCTTGGTACCTTCGACCGGGGGGATGGTTTACGGCTACACCTTC.

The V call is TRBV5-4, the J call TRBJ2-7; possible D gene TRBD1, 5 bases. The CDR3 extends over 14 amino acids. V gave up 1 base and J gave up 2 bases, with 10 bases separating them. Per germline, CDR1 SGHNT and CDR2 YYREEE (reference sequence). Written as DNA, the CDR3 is TGTGCCAGCAGCTTGAGGGGCGAAGCCTACGAGCAGTACTTC. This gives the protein CASSLRGEAYEQYF.